Sequencing of this T cell receptor beta chain was carried out in a study of post-analysis software for immune sequencing data. Across the whole study: Patients with relapsing-remitting, secondary progressive and progressive-relapsing multiple sclerosis courses were all represented.

As to this clonotype: Antigen specificity is unknown.

Notes on the study in general: Among about 5 TRBV segments more frequent in patients than controls were TRBV5-6, TRBV5-1 and TRBV20-1. Under F measure analysis, samples from one preparation batch co-clustered strongly. Multiple sclerosis patients showed significantly lower normalized Chao1 diversity than controls did.

Prepared TCR beta cDNA libraries contained unique molecular identifiers. Roughly 500,000 cDNA molecules were obtained from roughly 0.93 to 9.6 million T cells. TCRdb recomputed calls from the PCR reads with MiXCR, one row per CDR3 protein. In the table there are fewer than 850,000 distinct CDR3 sequences, about 43% of which are singletons. This CDR3 has 12 residues. Trimming stripped 7 bases from V and 5 bases from J, with 11 bases between. Sequencing was carried out using blood. The chain recombines TRBV12-3 or TRBV12-4 with TRBJ1-1; tentative D call: TRBD1 (6 bases). The receptor was derived from a girl between 5 and 17 years old with multiple sclerosis. CDR3 protein: CASNLRGTEAFF. CDR3 nucleotides: TGTGCCAGCAACCTCAGGGGAACTGAAGCTTTCTTT.